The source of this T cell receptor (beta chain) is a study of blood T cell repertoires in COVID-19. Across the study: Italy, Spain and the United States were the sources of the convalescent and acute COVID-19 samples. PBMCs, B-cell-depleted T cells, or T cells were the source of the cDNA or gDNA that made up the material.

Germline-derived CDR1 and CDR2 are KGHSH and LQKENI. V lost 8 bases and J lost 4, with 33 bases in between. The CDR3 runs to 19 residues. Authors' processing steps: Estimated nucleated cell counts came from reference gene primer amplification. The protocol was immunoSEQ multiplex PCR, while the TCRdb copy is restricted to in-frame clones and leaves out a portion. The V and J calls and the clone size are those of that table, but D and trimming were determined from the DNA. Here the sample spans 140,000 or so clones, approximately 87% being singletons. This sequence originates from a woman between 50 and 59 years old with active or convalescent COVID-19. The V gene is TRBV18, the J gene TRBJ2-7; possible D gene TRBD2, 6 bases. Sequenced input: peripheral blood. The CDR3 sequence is CASSKGNDPTSPSLYEQYF. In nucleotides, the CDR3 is TGTGCCAGCAGTAAGGGTAACGACCCGACTAGTCCCTCTTTGTACGAGCAGTACTTC.